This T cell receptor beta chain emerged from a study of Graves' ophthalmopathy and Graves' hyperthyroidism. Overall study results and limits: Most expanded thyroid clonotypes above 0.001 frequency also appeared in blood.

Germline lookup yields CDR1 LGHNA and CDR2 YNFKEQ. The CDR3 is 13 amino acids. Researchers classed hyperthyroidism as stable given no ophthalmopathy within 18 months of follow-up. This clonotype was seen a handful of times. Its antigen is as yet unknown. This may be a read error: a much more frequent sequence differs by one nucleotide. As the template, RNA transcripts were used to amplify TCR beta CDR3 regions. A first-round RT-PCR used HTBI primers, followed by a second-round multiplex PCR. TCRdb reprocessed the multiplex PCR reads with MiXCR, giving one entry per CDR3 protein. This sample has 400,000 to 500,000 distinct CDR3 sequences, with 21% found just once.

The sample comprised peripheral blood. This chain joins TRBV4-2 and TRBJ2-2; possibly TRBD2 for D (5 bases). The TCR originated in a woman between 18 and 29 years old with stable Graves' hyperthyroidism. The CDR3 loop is CASSNTEFGELCF. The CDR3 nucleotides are TGTGCCAGCAGCAACACGGAGTTTGGGGAGCTGTGTTTT.